This entry describes one T cell receptor (beta chain). Some clones are missing from TCRdb's copy, which holds only in-frame ones; the method was immunoSEQ multiplex PCR. This sample has over 250,000 clones, with around 90% found just once. The sample originates from a study of blood T cell repertoires in COVID-19. Study information: COVID-19 samples collected from the United States, Italy and Spain covered acute and convalescent phases.

Trimming took 0 bases from V and 6 from J; bases not matched to a gene: 5. The CDR3 has 15 residues. From germline, CDR1 is WSHSY and CDR2 SAAADI. This chain connects TRBV10-2 to TRBJ2-4; 7 bases agree with TRBD2. The material sequenced was PBMCs or T cells enriched from blood (not recorded which). This sequence originates from a woman aged 45-65 years who had recovered from COVID-19. CDR3 sequence (DNA): TGCGCCAGCAGTGAGTCCGCGGGAGTCATAAACATTCAGTACTTC. This encodes CASSESAGVINIQYF.